This TCR beta chain appears in the sequencing data of a study of T cells after yellow fever vaccination. In its sample, this clonotype was seen many times. The antigen is not known. TCRdb recomputed calls from the 5' RACE reads with MiXCR, one row per CDR3 protein. The repertoire has hundreds of thousands of distinct CDR3 sequences, 8.5% to 9% of them found once; the top ten carry around 17%. Looked up from germline, CDR1 is SGHRS and CDR2 is YFSETQ. CDR3 length: 16 residues. Trimming shortened V by 1 base and J by 5 bases, and 13 bases separated the two germline ends. The study's findings and limits: Any FACS-sorted repertoire could hold abundant clonotypes that contaminate it from the bulk population. Booster samples showed a return of most primary-vaccination clones (around 95% CD4, about 85% CD8).

The specimen was PBMCs, collected on the day of the first yellow fever vaccination. The gene calls are TRBV5-1 and TRBJ1-6; no clear D. This receptor was identified in a man between 18 and 35 years old who received the YFV17D yellow fever vaccine. CDR3 amino acids: CASSLFGQQDNSPLHF. DNA for the CDR3: TGCGCCAGCAGCTTGTTTGGGCAGCAGGATAATTCACCCCTCCACTTT.